The clone carrying this T cell receptor (beta chain) came up a few times. Its specificity is unknown. This sample is drawn from a study of beta chain features in type 1 diabetes. General study points: VDJ junctions from patients with type 1 diabetes contained fewer insertions and more deletions.

Reverse transcription of all isolated RNA meant that expressed TCRB transcripts were sequenced. TCRdb's table, derived via immunoSEQ multiplex PCR, lists solely in-frame clones and lacks some. The sample records about 620,000 clones, around 16% being singletons. CDR1 is SGHRS and CDR2 is YFSETQ in the germline V gene. The V gene lost 7 bases and the J gene lost 6 bases, with 20 bases spanning the gap. This CDR3 is built from 15 residues. Material: naive CD4+ T cells from blood. The TCR originated in a man in his late teens or twenties in good health. The chain joins TRBV5-1 to TRBJ2-1, with D tentatively TRBD2 (6 bases). The CDR3 region is CASAPTGLTFNEQFF. The CDR3 region has the DNA TGCGCCAGCGCCCCCACGGGACTCACCTTCAATGAGCAGTTCTTC.